This T cell receptor (beta chain) was captured in a study of cytomegalovirus exposure and HLA in healthy donors. Points on this clone: Its target is not known.

Germline V lookup: CDR1 SEHNR, CDR2 FQNEAQ (reference sequence). CDR3 size: 15 residues. The V end was cut by 1 base, the J end by 10 bases, with 17 bases between. Points from the study as a whole: Listed as cytomegalovirus-associated were 170 or so TCR beta chains. Researchers reported that a few CMV-associated chains were confirmed in vitro as CMV antigen-specific.

Generated by immunoSEQ multiplex PCR, the TCRdb table keeps only in-frame clones and is missing some. Of about 73,000 clones in the sample, about 90% were seen once. The specimen sequenced was PBMCs. The rearrangement uses TRBV7-9 and TRBJ2-1; tentatively, D is TRBD2 (5 bases). This receptor was taken from a woman aged 18-29 years in good health and CMV-seropositive. The chain's CDR3 is CASSLVDGKTGEQFF. The CDR3 bases are TGTGCCAGCAGCTTAGTGGATGGGAAGACGGGAGAGCAGTTCTTC.